These 29 T cell receptor beta chains were sequenced from one sample in a study of blood T cell repertoires in COVID-19. Data came from immunoSEQ multiplex PCR; TCRdb stores just in-frame clones and leaves some out. The top ten clones hold roughly 11% of a sample with around 300,000 clones, 80% to 90% of them seen once. Specimen: peripheral blood. Receptors were obtained from an older woman with acute or convalescent COVID-19.

This clone was detected once. The rearrangement links TRBV19 to TRBJ2-2, with 9 bases that match TRBD1. J gave up 4 bases and V 2 bases, and 8 bases lay outside the gene matches. Looked up from germline, CDR1 is LNHDA and CDR2 is SQIVND (reference sequence). The CDR3 loop spans 17 amino acids. CDR3 loop: CASSIRGTGGLTGELFF. In DNA form, the CDR3 reads TGTGCCAGTAGTATAAGAGGAACAGGGGGCCTCACCGGGGAGCTGTTTTTT.

This clone has a single count. The gene calls are TRBV10-3 and TRBJ2-2; D not certain. The CDR3 spans 16 residues. Deletions cut 3 bases from V and 4 bases from J, with 15 bases between. Germline-derived CDR1 and CDR2 are ENHRY and SYGVKD. The CDR3 sequence is CAISDLGVAPTGELFF. DNA of the CDR3: TGTGCCATCAGTGATCTCGGTGTCGCGCCCACCGGGGAGCTGTTTTTT.

The chain uses TRBV6-6 and TRBJ2-7; D perhaps matches TRBD1 (5 bases). Germline V gene lookup returns CDR1 MNHNY and CDR2 SVGAGI (reference sequence). The CDR3 consists of 16 residues. V was cut by 2 bases and J by 0 bases, with 14 bases left in between. The CDR3 sequence: CASSYTTRQSSYEQYF. DNA for the CDR3: TGTGCCAGCAGTTACACCACCAGACAGAGCTCCTACGAGCAGTACTTC.

This chain links TRBV4-2 with TRBJ1-5; 7 nucleotides align to TRBD1. The germline gives CDR1 LGHNA, CDR2 YNFKEQ. V lost 1 base, J lost 4 bases, and 4 bases stayed unmatched. The CDR3 covers 15 residues. The CDR3 nucleotides are TGTGCCAGCAGCCAAGGTAGGGGGCGGAATCAGCCCCAGCATTTT. Encoded protein: CASSQGRGRNQPQHF.

Only one count was recorded for this clone. This chain uses TRBV7-9 with TRBJ2-5; tentative D call: TRBD2 (5 bases). There are 14 residues in the CDR3. V lost 5 bases and J 5 bases, leaving 15 bases between the germline ends. Per the germline V gene, CDR1 is SEHNR and CDR2 is FQNEAQ (reference sequence). DNA for the CDR3: TGTGCCAGCAGCCCCAATACGGGCGGGGAGACCCAGTACTTC. Amino acid sequence: CASSPNTGGETQYF.

The V call is TRBV12-3 or TRBV12-4, the J call TRBJ2-7; D is possibly TRBD2 (5 bases). The CDR3 is made up of 13 amino acids. V dropped 3 bases and J dropped 5 bases, with 11 bases sitting between them. The chain's CDR3 is CASSFYWENEQYF. The CDR3 nucleotides are TGTGCCAGCAGTTTTTATTGGGAGAACGAGCAGTACTTC.

The rearrangement uses TRBV10-2 and TRBJ2-3, with unresolved D. V shed 4 bases and J shed 0 bases, with 17 bases lying between them. Germline assignment: CDR1 WSHSY and CDR2 SAAADI. CDR3 length equals 17 residues. The CDR3, as DNA: TGCGCCAGCAGTGGTCTCTGGCGAGGTGGGAGCACAGATACGCAGTATTTT. It yields the protein CASSGLWRGGSTDTQYF.

The chain couples TRBV18 to TRBJ1-1, with 7 nucleotides matching TRBD1. The V segment lost 1 base and the J segment 6 bases; nucleotides outside the gene matches: 8. This CDR3 has 15 amino acids. Germline CDR1 reads KGHSH; CDR2 reads LQKENI. CDR3: CASSPQGASIAEAFF. CDR3 nucleotide sequence: TGTGCCAGCTCACCACAGGGGGCGAGTATAGCTGAAGCTTTCTTT.

V usage is TRBV7-2 and J usage is TRBJ1-1; possibly TRBD1 for D (5 bases). CDR3 length: 12 amino acids. The germline CDR1 and CDR2 sequences are SGHTA and FQGNSA. V lost 5 bases and J 7 bases, leaving 11 bases between the germline ends. In nucleotides, the CDR3 is TGTGCCAGCAGCCCCCGACAGCTTGAAGCTTTCTTT. Its protein product is CASSPRQLEAFF.

Written as DNA, the CDR3 is TGTGCCAGCTCGAGGTCTAGCGGGGACCAAGAGACCCAGTACTTC. This sequence encodes CASSRSSGDQETQYF. V usage is TRBV2 and J usage is TRBJ2-5, with 9 bases matching TRBD2. V shed 8 bases, J shed 0 bases, and the junction held 7 bases outside the gene matches. The length of the CDR3 is 15 residues. The germline gives CDR1 SNHLY, CDR2 FYNNEI. Complete variable domain (other parts from reference TRBV2 and TRBJ2-5): EPEVTQTPSHQVTQMGQEVILRCVPISNHLYFYWYRQILGQKVEFLVSFYNNEISEKSEIFDDQFSVERPDGSNFTLKIRSTKLEDSAMYFCASSRSSGDQETQYFGPGTRLLVL.

The chain couples TRBV5-4 to TRBJ2-7; 7 bases are a match to TRBD2. V trimming: 0 bases; J trimming: 0 bases; junction bases outside the gene matches: 3. The germline gives CDR1 SGHNT, CDR2 YYREEE (reference sequence). The length of the CDR3 is 15 residues. The CDR3: CASSLAGGSSYEQYF. In DNA, the CDR3 is TGTGCCAGCAGCTTGGCCGGCGGGAGCTCCTACGAGCAGTACTTC. Looking up the rest from reference TRBV5-4 and TRBJ2-7 gives the full variable domain: ETGVTQSPTHLIKTRGQQVTLRCSSQSGHNTVSWYQQALGQGPQFIFQYYREEENGRGNFPPRFSGLQFPNYSSELNVNALELDDSALYLCASSLAGGSSYEQYFGPGTRLTVT.

The chain links TRBV29-1 to TRBJ1-1; 7 bases match TRBD1. The V gene end was trimmed by 7 bases and the J gene end by 12 bases; junction bases not matched to a gene: 17. Germline CDR1 SQVTM, CDR2 ANQGSEA. The length of the CDR3 is 13 residues. The CDR3 loop reads CSAAKTGDLAPFF. Written as DNA, the CDR3 is TGCAGCGCGGCCAAAACAGGGGACCTCGCCCCTTTCTTT.

The V call is TRBV19, the J call TRBJ1-1, with 7 nucleotides matching TRBD1. Germline loops: CDR1 LNHDA, CDR2 SQIVND (reference sequence). The V and J ends lost 3 bases and 4 bases, in that order; junction bases with no gene match: 11. This CDR3 is 16 amino acids long. For the CDR3, the DNA is TGTGCCAGTAGTATTCAAAAGGGGGCGGGGACCACTGAAGCTTTCTTT. Protein: CASSIQKGAGTTEAFF. The variable domain in full, with the rest retrieved from reference TRBV19 and TRBJ1-1, is DGGITQSPKYLFRKEGQNVTLSCEQNLNHDAMYWYRQDPGQGLRLIYYSQIVNDFQKGDIAEGYSVSREKKESFPLTVTSAQKNPTAFYLCASSIQKGAGTTEAFFGQGTRLTVV.

The sample holds a few counts of this clone. This chain uses TRBV7-9 with TRBJ1-1; D unresolved. Looked up from germline, CDR1 is SEHNR and CDR2 is FQNEAQ (reference sequence). The V gene lost 5 bases and the J gene lost 3 bases, with 16 bases spanning the gap. The CDR3 totals 15 residues. CDR3 loop: CASSPRGGIYTEAFF. CDR3 nucleotides: TGTGCCAGCAGCCCCCGTGGCGGCATTTACACTGAAGCTTTCTTT.

The chain links TRBV19 to TRBJ1-5; no definite D call. CDR1 and CDR2 from the germline V gene are LNHDA and SQIVND (reference sequence). Trimming cost V 2 bases and J 4 bases, with 9 bases left between them. There are 14 residues in the CDR3. DNA for the CDR3: TGTGCCAGTAGTATAATCACGGGGAATCAGCCCCAGCATTTT. Protein: CASSIITGNQPQHF.

The genes are TRBV19 and TRBJ1-5, with 9 positions matching TRBD1. CDR1 and CDR2 from the germline V gene are LNHDA and SQIVND (reference sequence). J was trimmed by 5 bases and V by 4 bases; bases with no gene match: 6. This CDR3 contains 15 residues. DNA of the CDR3: TGTGCCAGTAGTAGAACCGGGACAGGGTATCAGCCCCAGCATTTT. Its translation is CASSRTGTGYQPQHF. The full variable domain, its missing parts supplied by reference TRBV19 and TRBJ1-5, is DGGITQSPKYLFRKEGQNVTLSCEQNLNHDAMYWYRQDPGQGLRLIYYSQIVNDFQKGDIAEGYSVSREKKESFPLTVTSAQKNPTAFYLCASSRTGTGYQPQHFGDGTRLSIL.

As DNA, the CDR3 is TGCAGTGCTTTCTATCCGGCTGAAGCTTTCTTT. It specifies CSAFYPAEAFF. The chain carries TRBV20-1 and TRBJ1-1, with no clear D. The CDR3 covers 11 residues. Trimming pared 5 bases from V and 6 bases from J, leaving 10 bases between. Looked up from germline, CDR1 is DFQATT and CDR2 is SNEGSKA (reference sequence).

V gene TRBV5-1 combines with J gene TRBJ2-3; 8 bases fit TRBD1. Germline lookup yields CDR1 SGHRS and CDR2 YFSETQ. The CDR3 spans 16 residues. J was trimmed by 0 bases and V by 2 bases; bases with no gene match: 5. CDR3 amino acids: CASSFQTGGSTDTQYF. The CDR3 region has the DNA TGCGCCAGCAGCTTCCAAACAGGGGGGAGCACAGATACGCAGTATTTT.

This chain uses TRBV2 with TRBJ1-2, with 7 positions matching TRBD1. V lost 5 bases and J lost 8; bases outside the gene matches: 2. Germline V gene sequence: CDR1 SNHLY, CDR2 FYNNEI. The CDR3 extends over 11 amino acids. Written as DNA, the CDR3 is TGTGCCAGCAGTCGACAGGGAGGCTACACCTTC. It encodes CASSRQGGYTF.

The chain joins TRBV19 to TRBJ1-1; 9 nucleotides match TRBD1. J gave up 8 bases and V 4 bases, and 17 bases lay outside the gene matches. This CDR3 is 17 amino acids long. Germline CDR1 LNHDA, CDR2 SQIVND (reference sequence). The CDR3 DNA reads TGTGCCAGTAGTAGTGCCACATACAGGGGGCTACGACCGGAAGCTTTCTTT. It yields the protein CASSSATYRGLRPEAFF.

This chain uses TRBV7-8 with TRBJ2-2; D is perhaps TRBD1 (6 bases). The CDR3 consists of 13 residues. V was cut by 10 bases and J by 5 bases, with 14 bases left in between. Germline lookup yields CDR1 SGHVS and CDR2 FQNEAQ. CDR3 in amino acids: CANAPRGTGELFF. The CDR3 DNA sequence: TGTGCCAACGCGCCCAGGGGAACCGGGGAGCTGTTTTTT.

The chain has TRBV6-1 and TRBJ2-7; 10 nucleotides line up with TRBD1. V lost 5 bases, J lost 3 bases, and 4 bases stayed unmatched. CDR3 size: 14 residues. Germline V CDR1 and CDR2: MNHNS, SASEGT. The CDR3 reads CASSRTGGGYEQYF. The DNA for the CDR3 is TGTGCCAGCAGTAGGACAGGGGGTGGCTACGAGCAGTACTTC.

CDR3 sequence reads: CASSLAGDQPQHF. For the CDR3, the DNA is TGTGCCAGCAGCTTGGCAGGGGATCAGCCCCAGCATTTT. This chain connects TRBV5-4 to TRBJ1-5; TRBD1 might be the D (6 bases). This CDR3 comprises 13 residues. The V gene's germline CDR1 is SGHNT and CDR2 YYREEE (reference sequence). V was clipped by 0 bases and J by 5 bases, with 6 bases between them. Full variable domain (outside the CDR3, taken from reference TRBV5-4 and TRBJ1-5): ETGVTQSPTHLIKTRGQQVTLRCSSQSGHNTVSWYQQALGQGPQFIFQYYREEENGRGNFPPRFSGLQFPNYSSELNVNALELDDSALYLCASSLAGDQPQHFGDGTRLSIL.

This rearrangement joins TRBV10-3 to TRBJ1-1, with D unclear. The CDR3 sequence is 11 residues long. Trimming shortened V by 10 bases and J by 6 bases, and 12 bases separated the two germline ends. Germline CDR1 ENHRY, CDR2 SYGVKD. In DNA form, the CDR3 reads TGTGCCACTCGGGATCTCGCTGAAGCTTTCTTT. Its protein product is CATRDLAEAFF.

The chain links TRBV12-5 to TRBJ1-1, with a weak D call TRBD1 (6 bases). The CDR3 is made up of 18 amino acids. Germline lookup yields CDR1 LGHNT and CDR2 FRNRAP. Trimming cost V 0 bases and J 0 bases, with 17 bases left between them. The CDR3 DNA reads as TGTGCTAGTGGTTTGGTAGTCGGCGGGGGACACATGAACACTGAAGCTTTCTTT. Translating it yields CASGLVVGGGHMNTEAFF.

This chain uses TRBV19 with TRBJ2-1, with D perhaps matching TRBD1 (5 bases). This CDR3 contains 14 residues. The germline CDR1 and CDR2 sequences are LNHDA and SQIVND (reference sequence). V dropped 9 bases and J dropped 8 bases, with 20 bases sitting between them. CDR3 nucleotide sequence: TGTGCCAGCAATGACAGACGCCCAGTCGATGAGCAGTTCTTC. This codes for CASNDRRPVDEQFF.

This chain connects TRBV7-9 to TRBJ1-1, with D tentatively TRBD1 (6 bases). Looked up from germline, CDR1 is SEHNR and CDR2 is FQNEAQ (reference sequence). The ends were cut back, 1 base at V and 5 bases at J, with 11 bases in the middle. The CDR3 covers 14 residues. The CDR3 DNA follows: TGTGCCAGCAGCTTAGTGGGGACAATAACTGAAGCTTTCTTT. Protein sequence: CASSLVGTITEAFF.

The chain recombines TRBV7-2 with TRBJ1-5, with unresolved D. The CDR3 is 14 amino acids. V shed 5 bases and J shed 2 bases, with 10 bases lying between them. The germline gives CDR1 SGHTA, CDR2 FQGNSA. The CDR3 nucleotides are TGTGCCAGCAGCCTCCGGGGTGGCAATCAGCCCCAGCATTTT. Protein: CASSLRGGNQPQHF.

The J gene is TRBJ2-7, the V gene TRBV30, with 9 nucleotides matching TRBD2. Germline CDR1 GTSNPN, CDR2 SVGIG (reference sequence). V was clipped by 8 bases and J by 5 bases; unmatched bases: 13. This CDR3 has 14 amino acids. The DNA of the CDR3 is TGTGCCAGCCTTCCAGGCGGGGGGGGTGACGAGCAGTACTTC. This translates into CASLPGGGGDEQYF.